This T cell receptor (beta chain) was profiled in a study of shared clonotypes between healthy human individuals. Study background: Donor ages ranged 18 to 49 years: a couple of women, a few men.

Study observations and caveats: Naive subsets generally exceeded memory subsets in estimated richness.

Profiling relied on immunoSEQ multiplex PCR, and the TCRdb table lists in-frame clones only, not all of them. The sample lists approximately 700,000 clones, 60% to 75% occurring once. In regard to this clone: The antigen remains unidentified.

The V and J ends lost 4 bases and 7 bases, in that order; junction bases with no gene match: 20. The CDR3 spans 19 residues. The J gene is TRBJ2-1, the V gene TRBV23-1; 9 nucleotides line up with TRBD2. TRBV23-1 is an ORF, with its function uncertain. Specimen: memory CD4+ T cells sorted from blood. Described subset: CD45RA-negative fraction. The sequence was collected from a woman aged 25 to 39 in good health. The CDR3 bases are TGCGCCAGCAGTCTGGCCCGAGTCGTGGGCGGGAGGGTTTCAAATGAGCAGTTCTTC. It encodes CASSLARVVGGRVSNEQFF.